The following is a T cell receptor (beta chain) sequence with its context. Its antigen is currently unknown. These data belong to a study of T cell responses to AZD1222 COVID-19 vaccine. Study-level points and caveats: Donors, mostly white British, included more females; clonal diversity was possibly underestimated.

Using immunoSEQ multiplex PCR, the repertoire was profiled, and TCRdb retains in-frame clones only, with some absent. The sample includes some 83,000 clones, 85% to 90% of them seen just once. The CDR3 runs to 13 residues. Trimming took 4 bases from V and 4 from J, leaving 10 bases between them. From germline, CDR1 is SNHLY and CDR2 FYNNEI. This receptor was obtained from an adult in good health. The starting material was peripheral blood, obtained on day 0 of AZD1222 vaccination. The chain employs TRBV2 and TRBJ1-2, with D possibly matching TRBD1 (5 bases). The CDR3: CASSVGGPYGYTF. The CDR3 bases are TGTGCCAGCAGTGTTGGGGGACCCTATGGCTACACCTTC.